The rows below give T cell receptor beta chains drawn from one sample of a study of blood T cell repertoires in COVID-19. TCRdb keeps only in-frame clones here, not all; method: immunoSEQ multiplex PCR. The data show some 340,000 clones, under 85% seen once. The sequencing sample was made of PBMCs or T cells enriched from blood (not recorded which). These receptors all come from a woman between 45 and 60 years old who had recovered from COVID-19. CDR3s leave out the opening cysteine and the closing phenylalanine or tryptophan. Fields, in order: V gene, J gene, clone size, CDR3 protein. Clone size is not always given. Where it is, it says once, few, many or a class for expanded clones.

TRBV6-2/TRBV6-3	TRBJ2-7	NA	ASSYSSGSPYEQY
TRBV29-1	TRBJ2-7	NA	SAADSDYEQY
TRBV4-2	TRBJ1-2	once	ASSPIGQEVDGYT
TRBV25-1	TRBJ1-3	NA	ASSEHSDSISGNTIY
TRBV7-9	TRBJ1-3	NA	ASSPTSENTIY
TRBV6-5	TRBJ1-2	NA	ASSTPPGGYT
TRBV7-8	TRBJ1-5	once	ASSRSWGQPPYSNQPQH
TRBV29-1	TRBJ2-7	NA	SGTPTGTDEQY
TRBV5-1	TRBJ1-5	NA	ASSLTPAAGGQPQH
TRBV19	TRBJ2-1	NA	ASSSGGTSYNEQF
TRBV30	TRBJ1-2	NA	AWSVQPGQGGGYT
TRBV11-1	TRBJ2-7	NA	ASSLQRTAYEQY
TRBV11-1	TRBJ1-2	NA	ASSLVSREDGYT
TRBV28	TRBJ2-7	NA	ASMIPGGPVYEQY
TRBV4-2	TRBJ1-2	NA	ASSQIAAIRGYT
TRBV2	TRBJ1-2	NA	ASSPNGLQERFNGYT
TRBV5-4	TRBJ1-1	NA	ASSGTISTNTEAF
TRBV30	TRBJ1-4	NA	AWGRQGTEKLF
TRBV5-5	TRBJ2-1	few	ASRLEGLAGFNEQF
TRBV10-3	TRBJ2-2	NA	AIRQATNTGELF
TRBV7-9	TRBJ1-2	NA	ASSPGGSGYT
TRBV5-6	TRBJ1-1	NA	ASSLDRVPEAF
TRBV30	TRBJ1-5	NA	AWSTGHQPQH
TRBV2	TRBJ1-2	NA	ASSSGLGGYT
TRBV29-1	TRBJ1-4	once	SANRGTNEKLF
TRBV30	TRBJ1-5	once	AWSAGGDQPQH
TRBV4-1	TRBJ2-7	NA	ASSQDRGQGGWHEQY
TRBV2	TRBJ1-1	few	ASSEGRGLDTEAF
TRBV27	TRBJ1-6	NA	ASRMTGPNSPLH
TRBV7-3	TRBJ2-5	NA	ASSLTRAETQY
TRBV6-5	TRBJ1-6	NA	ASRLGTGRNSPLH
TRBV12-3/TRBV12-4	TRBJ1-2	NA	ASSSGRNYGYT
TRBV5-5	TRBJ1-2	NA	ASSPDRSYYT
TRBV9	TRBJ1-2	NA	ASSVGLTGLGGYT
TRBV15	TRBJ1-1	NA	AITNAQGMNTEAF
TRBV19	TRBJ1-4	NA	ASPPVRRTNEKLF
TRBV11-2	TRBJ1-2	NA	ASSLSRVGYT
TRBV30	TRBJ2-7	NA	AWQTTGPGYEQY
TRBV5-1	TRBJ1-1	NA	ASSLEILNTEAF
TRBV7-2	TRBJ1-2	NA	ASSFGTGMANYGYT
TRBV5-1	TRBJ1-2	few	ASSPGDREDGYT
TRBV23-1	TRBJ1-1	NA	ASSSDKTEAF
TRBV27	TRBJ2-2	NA	ASSFGTARTGELF
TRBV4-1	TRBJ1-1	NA	ASSQDRGGSGTEAF
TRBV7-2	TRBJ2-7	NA	ASSPGSSGNSYEQY
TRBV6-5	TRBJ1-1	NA	ASRTGGASEAF
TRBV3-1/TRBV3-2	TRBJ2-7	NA	ASSSFGGEQY
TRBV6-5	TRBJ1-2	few	ASNQQGFYGYT
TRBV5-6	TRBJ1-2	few	ASSSEWSGYT
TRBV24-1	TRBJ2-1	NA	ATSDSRTIGGEQF
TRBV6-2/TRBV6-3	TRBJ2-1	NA	ASSYFSNSGSWGNEQF
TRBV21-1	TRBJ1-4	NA	ASSLRMEVLNEKLF